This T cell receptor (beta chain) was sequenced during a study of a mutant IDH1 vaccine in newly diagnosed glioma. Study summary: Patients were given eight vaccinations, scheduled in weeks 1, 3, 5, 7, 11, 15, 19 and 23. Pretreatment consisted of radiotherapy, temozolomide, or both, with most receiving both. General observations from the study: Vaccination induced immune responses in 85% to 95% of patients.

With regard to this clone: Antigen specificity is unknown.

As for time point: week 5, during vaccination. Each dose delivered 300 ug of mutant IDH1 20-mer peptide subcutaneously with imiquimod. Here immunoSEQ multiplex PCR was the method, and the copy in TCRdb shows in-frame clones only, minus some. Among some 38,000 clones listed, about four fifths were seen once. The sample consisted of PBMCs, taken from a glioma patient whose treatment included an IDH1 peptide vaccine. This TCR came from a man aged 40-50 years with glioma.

The CDR3 region is CAWSIRQNYGYTF. CDR3 sequence (DNA): TGTGCCTGGAGTATAAGACAGAACTATGGCTACACCTTC. The gene calls are TRBV30 and TRBJ1-2; D is possibly TRBD1 (5 bases). This CDR3 contains 13 residues. Germline values: CDR1 GTSNPN, CDR2 SVGIG (reference sequence). The V end lost 2 bases, the J end lost 2 bases, and 9 bases lay between the germline ends.